The clone carrying this T cell receptor beta chain was detected once. Its antigen is currently unknown. The V end lost 4 bases, the J end lost 5 bases, and 12 bases lay between the germline ends. Germline V CDR1 and CDR2: PRHDT, FYEKMQ (reference sequence). CDR3 length equals 15 residues. The data derive from a study of OX40 agonist ivuxolimab in advanced cancers. Broader study findings: More expanded clones were seen, on average, in CD8+ T cells than in CD4+.

The protocol was immunoSEQ multiplex PCR, while the TCRdb copy is restricted to in-frame clones and leaves out a portion. The sample records approximately 69,000 clones, about three quarters being singletons. The sequenced sample was CD4+ or CD8+ T cells sorted from blood, obtained in a trial of the OX40 agonist ivuxolimab. This chain joins TRBV13 and TRBJ1-6, with D perhaps matching TRBD1 (6 bases). The clonotype comes from an adult with an advanced solid tumor such as melanoma, head and neck, liver or kidney cancer. The CDR3 nucleotides are TGTGCCAGCAGCTGGGGGACAATCGATAATTCACCCCTCCACTTT. Protein sequence: CASSWGTIDNSPLHF.